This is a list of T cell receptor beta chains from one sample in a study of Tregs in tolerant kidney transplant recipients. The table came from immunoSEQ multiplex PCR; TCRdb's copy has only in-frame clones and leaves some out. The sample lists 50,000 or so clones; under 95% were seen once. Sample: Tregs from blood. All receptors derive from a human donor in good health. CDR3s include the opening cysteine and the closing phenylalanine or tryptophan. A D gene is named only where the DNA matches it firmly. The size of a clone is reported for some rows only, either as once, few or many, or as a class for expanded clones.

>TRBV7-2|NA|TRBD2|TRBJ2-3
TGTGCCAGCAGCTTAGGGGTGACTAGCGGGGGGGCCCTAGATACGCAGTATTTT
CASSLGVTSGGALDTQYF
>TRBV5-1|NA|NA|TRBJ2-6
TGCGCCAGCAGCTTGGCTGGGGCGCGGGGGGCCAACGTCCTGACTTTC
CASSLAGARGANVLTF
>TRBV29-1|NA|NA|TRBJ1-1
TGCAGCGTGGCAGTGCGGGCGAACACTGAAGCTTTCTTT
CSVAVRANTEAFF
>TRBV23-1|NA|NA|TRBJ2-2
TGCGCCAGCAGTCACCCGGAGAACACCGGGGAGCTGTTTTTT
CASSHPENTGELFF
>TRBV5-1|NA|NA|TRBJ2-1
TGCGCCAGCAGCTTGGACAGCCCCGGGAGCAATGAGCAGTTCTTC
CASSLDSPGSNEQFF
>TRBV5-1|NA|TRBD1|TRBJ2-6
TGCGCCAGCAGCTTGGCCGGACAGGCTGGGGCCAACGTCCTGACTTTC
CASSLAGQAGANVLTF
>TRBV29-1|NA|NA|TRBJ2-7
TGCAGCGTTGCGTGGCTCCACGCCTACGAGCAGTACTTC
CSVAWLHAYEQYF
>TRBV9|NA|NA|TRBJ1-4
TGTGCCAGCAGCGTAGCTCGGTTGGATGAAAAACTGTTTTTT
CASSVARLDEKLFF
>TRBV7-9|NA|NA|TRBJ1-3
TGTGCCAGCAGCTTAGCAAGACAGCGTGGAAACACCATATATTTT
CASSLARQRGNTIYF
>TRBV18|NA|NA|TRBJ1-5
TGTGCCAGCTCACCAGGACAGCTCAATCAGCCCCAGCATTTT
CASSPGQLNQPQHF
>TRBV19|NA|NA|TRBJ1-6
TGTGCCAGTAGTATTGGTCGGACGGCGAATTCACCCCTCCACTTT
CASSIGRTANSPLHF
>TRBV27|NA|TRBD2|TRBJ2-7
TGTGCCAGCAGTAACCTCCCAGCGGGAACCTACGAGCAGTACTTC
CASSNLPAGTYEQYF
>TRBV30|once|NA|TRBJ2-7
TGTGCCTGGAGTACTACCCTCGGGGAGCAGTACTTC
CAWSTTLGEQYF
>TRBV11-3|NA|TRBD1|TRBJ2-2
TGTGCCAGCGGTCAAACGGCCGGGACAGGGGGAACCGGGGAGCTGTTTTTT
CASGQTAGTGGTGELFF
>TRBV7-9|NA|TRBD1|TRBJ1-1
TGTGCCAGCAGCTTACAGGGGGCGCGCTCTGAAGCTTTCTTT
CASSLQGARSEAFF
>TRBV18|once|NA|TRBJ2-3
TGTGCCAGCTCACGGAACCCCAGAGATACGCAGTATTTT
CASSRNPRDTQYF
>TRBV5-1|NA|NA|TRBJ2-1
TGCGCCAGCAGCTTGGTGGGAATTGAGCAGTTCTTC
CASSLVGIEQFF
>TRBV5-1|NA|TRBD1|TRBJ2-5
TGCGCCAGCAGCTTGGTAACAGGGGGAAGGGAGACCCAGTACTTC
CASSLVTGGRETQYF
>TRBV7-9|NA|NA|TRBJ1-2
TGTGCCAGCAGCTTAGTTCCTCGCGGCTACACCTTC
CASSLVPRGYTF
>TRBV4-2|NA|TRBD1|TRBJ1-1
TGTGCCAGCAGCCAAGGACAGGGGACGCTGAACACTGAAGCTTTCTTT
CASSQGQGTLNTEAFF
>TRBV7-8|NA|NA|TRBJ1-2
TGTGCCAGCAGCTTAGAGCACCGCGCGAGCGGCTATGGCTACACCTTC
CASSLEHRASGYGYTF
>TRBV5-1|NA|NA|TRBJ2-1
TGCGCCAGCAGCTCGAGGGGGGGAAAGAGCTCCTACAATGAGCAGTTCTTC
CASSSRGGKSSYNEQFF
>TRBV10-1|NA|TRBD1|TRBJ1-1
TGCGCCAGCAGTAAGGGACAGCTGATCACTGAAGCTTTCTTT
CASSKGQLITEAFF
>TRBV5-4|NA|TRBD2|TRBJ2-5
TGTGCCAGCAGCTTGGGCGGGACTAGCGGATACCAAGAGACCCAGTACTTC
CASSLGGTSGYQETQYF
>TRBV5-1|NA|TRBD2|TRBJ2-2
TGCGCCAGCCAACTAGCGGGGCACACCGGGGAGCTGTTTTTT
CASQLAGHTGELFF
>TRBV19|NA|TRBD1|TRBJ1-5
TGTGCCAGTCATACCGTCGGACAGGGAGGACAGCCCCAGCATTTT
CASHTVGQGGQPQHF
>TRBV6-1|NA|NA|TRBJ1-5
TGTGCCAGTCTAGGGGTTCATAGCGCTCAGCCCCAGCATTTT
CASLGVHSAQPQHF
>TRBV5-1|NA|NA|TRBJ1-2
TGCGCCAGCAGCACCGCGCCAGGAGGCTACACCTTC
CASSTAPGGYTF
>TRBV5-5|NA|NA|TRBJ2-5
TGTGCCAGCAGCTTGGTGGAGACCCAGTACTTC
CASSLVETQYF
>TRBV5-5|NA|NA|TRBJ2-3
TGTGCCAGCAGCCGGACTATTACACTGGCAGATACGCAGTATTTT
CASSRTITLADTQYF
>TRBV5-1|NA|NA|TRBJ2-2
TGTGCCAGCAGCTTGATGAACCCAGCCGAGCTGTTTTTT
CASSLMNPAELFF
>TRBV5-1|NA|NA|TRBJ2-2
TGCGCCAGCAGCCCGGTAGGCGGGGAGCTGTTTTTT
CASSPVGGELFF
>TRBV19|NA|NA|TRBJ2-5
TGTGCCAGTAAGAGTAGCCGGGAGACCCAGTACTTC
CASKSSRETQYF
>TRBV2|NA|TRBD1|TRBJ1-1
TGTGCCAGCAGGACCCCCGGAGACAGGGTGTTTGGAGCTTTCTTT
CASRTPGDRVFGAFF
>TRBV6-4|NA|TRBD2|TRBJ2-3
TGTGCCAGCAGTGAAGCGGGGGGCACAGATACGCAGTATTTT
CASSEAGGTDTQYF
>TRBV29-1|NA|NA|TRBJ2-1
TGCAGCGTTGCGGGGAGCTCCTACAATGAGCAGTTCTTC
CSVAGSSYNEQFF
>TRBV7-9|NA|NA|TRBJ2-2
TGTGCCAGCAGCTTGGTAATGGGCACCGGGGAGCTGTTTTTT
CASSLVMGTGELFF
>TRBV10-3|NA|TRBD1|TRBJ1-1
TGTGCCATCAGGGGATCCGGGACAGGGGGCGAAGCTTTCTTT
CAIRGSGTGGEAFF
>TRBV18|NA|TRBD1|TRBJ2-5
TGTGCCAGCTCACCGACAGGGTTAGTCCAAGAGACCCAGTACTTC
CASSPTGLVQETQYF
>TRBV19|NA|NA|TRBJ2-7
TGTGCCAGTAGTTTAGGCTACGAGCAGTACTTC
CASSLGYEQYF
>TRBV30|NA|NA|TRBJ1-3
TGTGCCTGGAGTGTACTAGTAGGAAACACCATATATTTT
CAWSVLVGNTIYF
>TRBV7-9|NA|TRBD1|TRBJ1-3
TGTGCCAGCAGCTCCGGACAGGGATTTGGAAACACCATATATTTT
CASSSGQGFGNTIYF
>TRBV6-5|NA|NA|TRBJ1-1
TGTGCCAGCAGTTACTCGTCTGTGGCCAAGGGAACTGAAGCTTTCTTT
CASSYSSVAKGTEAFF
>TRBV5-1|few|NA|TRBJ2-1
TGCGCCAGCAGCTTGTTGGCCCGGACGGAGTACAATGAGCAGTTCTTC
CASSLLARTEYNEQFF
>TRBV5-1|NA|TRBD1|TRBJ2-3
TGCGCCAGCAGCTCGAGGACAGGACTCACAGATACGCAGTATTTT
CASSSRTGLTDTQYF
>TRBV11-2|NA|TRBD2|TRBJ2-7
TGTGCCAGCCGCCCGGGGGTGTTGGGCGGGGGGAGCTCCTACGAGCAGTACTTC
CASRPGVLGGGSSYEQYF
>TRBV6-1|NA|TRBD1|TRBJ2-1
TGTGCCAGCAGTGTGGGACAGGGGATCACGCCCTACAATGAGCAGTTCTTC
CASSVGQGITPYNEQFF
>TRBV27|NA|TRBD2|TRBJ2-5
TGTGCCAGCAGTTCCCCGGGACTAGCAGGAGAGACCCAGTACTTC
CASSSPGLAGETQYF
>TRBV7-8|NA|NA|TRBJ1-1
TGTGCCAGCTTGAGGGGCGCAGGGAACACTGAAGCTTTCTTT
CASLRGAGNTEAFF
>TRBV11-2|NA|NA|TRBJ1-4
TGTGCCAGCAGCCTGAACTACCAGGGTGGAGGGGAAAAACTGTTTTTT
CASSLNYQGGGEKLFF
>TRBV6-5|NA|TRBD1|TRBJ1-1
TGTGCCAGCAGTCGGACAGGGGGTGCGAACACTGAAGCTTTCTTT
CASSRTGGANTEAFF
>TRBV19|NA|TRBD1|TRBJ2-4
TGTGCCAGTAGCGGACTGGGACAGGGAGGTAACATTCAGTACTTC
CASSGLGQGGNIQYF
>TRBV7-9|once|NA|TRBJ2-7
TGTGCCAGCAGCTTATCGGGATCCTACGAGCAGTACTTC
CASSLSGSYEQYF
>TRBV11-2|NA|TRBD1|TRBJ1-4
TGTGCCAGCAGCTTAGCCTACAGGGGGCGGGCTAATGAAAAACTGTTTTTT
CASSLAYRGRANEKLFF
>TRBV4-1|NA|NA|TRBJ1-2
TGCGCCAGCAGCCCCCCCGGACAAGCCTATGGCTACACCTTC
CASSPPGQAYGYTF
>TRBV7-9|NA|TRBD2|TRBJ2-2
TGTGCCAGCAGCTTCTATGCTAGCGGGGGCCGGCAAGGGGAGCTGTTTTTT
CASSFYASGGRQGELFF
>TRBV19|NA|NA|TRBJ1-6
TGTGCCAGTAGTCCTTTGAATTCACCCCTCCACTTT
CASSPLNSPLHF
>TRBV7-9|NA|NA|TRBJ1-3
TGTGCCAGCAGCCATATTTCTTGGACACACTCTGGAAACACCATATATTTT
CASSHISWTHSGNTIYF
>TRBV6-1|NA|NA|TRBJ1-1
TGTGCCAGCAGACGGACGCGCAACACTGAAGCTTTCTTT
CASRRTRNTEAFF
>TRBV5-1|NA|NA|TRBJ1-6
TGCGCCAGCAGCTTGGGTCCAGGGAGCTCCTATAATTCACCCCTCCACTTT
CASSLGPGSSYNSPLHF